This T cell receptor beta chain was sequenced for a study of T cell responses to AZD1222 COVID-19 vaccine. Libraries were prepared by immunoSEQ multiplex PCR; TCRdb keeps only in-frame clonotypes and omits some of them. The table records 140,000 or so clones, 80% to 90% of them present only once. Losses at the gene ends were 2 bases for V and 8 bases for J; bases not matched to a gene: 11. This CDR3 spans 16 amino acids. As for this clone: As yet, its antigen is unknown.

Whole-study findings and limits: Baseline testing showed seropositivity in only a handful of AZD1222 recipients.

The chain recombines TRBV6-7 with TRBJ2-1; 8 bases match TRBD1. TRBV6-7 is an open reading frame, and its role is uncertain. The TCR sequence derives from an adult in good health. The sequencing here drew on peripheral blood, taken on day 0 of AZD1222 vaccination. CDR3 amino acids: CASSYGPTGDLDEQFF. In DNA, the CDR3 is TGTGCCAGCAGTTACGGGCCGACAGGGGATCTGGATGAGCAGTTCTTC.